This entry concerns a single TCR beta chain. Its antigen remains unknown. Trimming took off 4 bases at V and 8 bases at J, with 11 bases between the two ends. The CDR3 contains 12 residues. The germline V gene encodes CDR1 SGHRS and CDR2 YFSETQ. This was a survey-level run. The table came from immunoSEQ multiplex PCR; TCRdb's copy has only in-frame clones and leaves some out. This table has some 21,000 clones, 70% to 75% appearing once. This sample was taken from a study of STAT5B mutations in CD4+ large granular lymphocyte leukemia. Regarding the study as a whole: The CD4+ versus CD8+ T-LGLL clonality difference may reflect limited sample size. CD4-sorted patient repertoires seemed more clonal than healthy CD4+ repertoires. No patients shared main leukemic clonotypes, though roughly 27% appeared at low frequency elsewhere.

The receptor comes from a human donor in good health. The genes are TRBV5-1 and TRBJ2-3, with D perhaps being TRBD1 or TRBD2 (6 bases each). Sequencing was done on a sample of CD4+ T cells from blood buffy coats. The CDR3 protein is CASSTKGGTQYF. Written as DNA, the CDR3 is TGCGCCAGCAGCACAAAGGGGGGTACGCAGTATTTT.